Described below is a single TCR beta chain sequence and its context. These data come from a study of blood T cell repertoires in COVID-19. On the study more broadly: The United States, Italy and Spain provided the acute and convalescent COVID-19 samples. Sample material is recorded as cDNA or gDNA derived from T cells, B-cell-depleted T cells, or PBMCs.

The J segment lost 8 bases and the V segment lost 1 base, leaving 5 bases of the junction unmatched. Germline CDR1 reads LGHNA; CDR2 reads YSLEER. The CDR3 runs to 14 residues. Original data processing: From reference gene primer amplification, estimates of nucleated cell counts were derived. Some clones are missing from TCRdb's copy, which holds only in-frame ones; the method was immunoSEQ multiplex PCR. Clonal size and the V and J genes are those of that table, whereas D and trimming came from the DNA. The table lists more than 150,000 clones, roughly 84% of them singletons. The sample taken for sequencing was peripheral blood. The clonotype comes from an older woman with acute or convalescent COVID-19. The chain joins TRBV4-3 to TRBJ2-1; 7 bases are shared with TRBD1. The CDR3: CASSQGQGAHEQFF. The CDR3 coding sequence is TGCGCCAGCAGCCAAGGACAGGGAGCCCATGAGCAGTTCTTC.